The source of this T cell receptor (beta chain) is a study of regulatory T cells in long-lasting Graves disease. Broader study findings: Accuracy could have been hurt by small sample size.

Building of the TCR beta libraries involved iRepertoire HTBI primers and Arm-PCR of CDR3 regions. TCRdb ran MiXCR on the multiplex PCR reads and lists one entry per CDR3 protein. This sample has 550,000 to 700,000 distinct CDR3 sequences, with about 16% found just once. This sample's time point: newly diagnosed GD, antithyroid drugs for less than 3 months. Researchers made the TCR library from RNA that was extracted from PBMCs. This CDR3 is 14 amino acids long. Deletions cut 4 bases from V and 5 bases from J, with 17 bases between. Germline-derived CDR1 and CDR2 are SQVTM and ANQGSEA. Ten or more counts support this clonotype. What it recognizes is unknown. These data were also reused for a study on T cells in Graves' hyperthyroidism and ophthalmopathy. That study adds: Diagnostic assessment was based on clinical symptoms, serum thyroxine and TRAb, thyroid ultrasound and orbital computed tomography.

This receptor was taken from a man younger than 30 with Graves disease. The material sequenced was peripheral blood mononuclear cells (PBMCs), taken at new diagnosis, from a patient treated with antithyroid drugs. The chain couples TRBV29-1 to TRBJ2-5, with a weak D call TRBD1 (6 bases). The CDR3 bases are TGCAGCGTTGGGGGCCAGGGGAGACGGGAGACCCAGTACTTC. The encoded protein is CSVGGQGRRETQYF.